The sequence of this T cell receptor beta chain was determined in a study of cytomegalovirus exposure and HLA in healthy donors. About the study: It was reported in a later analysis that the same platform had been used for the 120 validation repertoires as for the approximately 670 first-cohort repertoires. Study-level findings and limits: Rarity marked most TCR sequences, yet some public TCRs occurred in many donors. Reported results showed that the classifier diagnosed cytomegalovirus status with high specificity and sensitivity.

Data came from immunoSEQ multiplex PCR; TCRdb stores just in-frame clones and leaves some out. The sample lists about 150,000 clones; about 88% were seen once. As to this clone: The antigen is not known.

J gave up 4 bases and V 4 bases, and 7 bases lay outside the gene matches. Germline CDR1 and CDR2: LGHNA and YNFKEQ. CDR3 length equals 15 residues. The J gene is TRBJ2-3, the V gene TRBV4-2, with 8 bases fitting TRBD2. The TCR was taken from a woman between 18 and 29 years old in good health and CMV-seropositive. Specimen: PBMCs. CDR3 DNA: TGTGCCAGCAGCCCCATCGGGAGGGCCGCAGATACGCAGTATTTT. It codes for CASSPIGRAADTQYF.